This TCR beta chain emerged from a study of blood T cell repertoires in COVID-19. Across the whole study: Acute and convalescent COVID-19 specimens originated in the United States, Italy and Spain. Sources were T cells, B-cell-depleted T cells, or PBMCs; the material itself was cDNA or gDNA.

The germline CDR1 and CDR2 sequences are SGHTA and FQGTGA. V shed 8 bases and J shed 2 bases, with 12 bases lying between them. The CDR3 loop spans 14 amino acids. The Seattle patients joined while their infection was active and were tracked longitudinally afterward. Per the original methods: How many nucleated cells were present was estimated from reference gene primer amplification. Sequencing used immunoSEQ multiplex PCR; TCRdb keeps in-frame clones, though not all of them. The DNA was the basis for D and trimming; V, J and clone size are from that table. Of approximately 500,000 clones in the sample, about 88% were seen once.

Sequencing input: peripheral blood. J is TRBJ2-2 and V is TRBV7-3; D is perhaps TRBD1 (5 bases). This clonotype originated in a woman between 50 and 59 years old with COVID-19, enrolled during active disease. The CDR3 spells CASSGAINTGELFF. CDR3 nucleotides: TGTGCCAGCTCTGGGGCCATAAACACCGGGGAGCTGTTTTTT. Based on the CDR3 plus reference TRBV7-3 and TRBJ2-2, the full variable domain is GAGVSQTPSNKVTEKGKYVELRCDPISGHTALYWYRQSLGQGPEFLIYFQGTGAADDSGLPNDRFFAVRPEGSVSTLKIQRTERGDSAVYLCASSGAINTGELFFGEGSRLTVL.